This T cell receptor (beta chain) was recorded in a study of blood T cell repertoires in COVID-19. The overall study: Sample material is recorded as cDNA or gDNA derived from T cells, B-cell-depleted T cells, or PBMCs.

The CDR3 has 14 residues. V was clipped by 6 bases and J by 0 bases, with 11 bases between them. CDR1 SNHLY and CDR2 FYNNEI come from the germline V gene. This clone appeared once. Original methodology: Estimation of nucleated cell counts was performed using reference gene primer amplification. Measured with immunoSEQ multiplex PCR; TCRdb has only the in-frame clones, and not every one. V and J calls and clone size are as listed in that table; D and trimming were resolved from the DNA. Counted here are 150,000 to 160,000 clones, over 70% occurring once; the ten biggest clones make up approximately 0.5%.

The sequence came from a man in his sixties with acute or convalescent COVID-19. The V gene is TRBV2, the J gene TRBJ1-1, with D maybe TRBD1 (5 bases). Sequencing input: peripheral blood. CDR3 bases: TGTGCCAGCAGAAGACAGAACATGAACACTGAAGCTTTCTTT. Its protein product is CASRRQNMNTEAFF.